The 20 T cell receptor beta chains presented below share a single source sample, sequenced in a study of T cells in Graves' hyperthyroidism and ophthalmopathy. It was RNA transcripts that yielded the amplified TCR beta CDR3 regions. First-round RT-PCR targeting the TCR CDR3 was performed with the HTBI primer set. TCRdb reprocessed the multiplex PCR reads with MiXCR, giving one entry per CDR3 protein. The sample has about 400,000 distinct CDR3 sequences; 15% to 17% are singletons. The sequenced sample consisted of blood. The receptors derive from a woman in her late teens or twenties with Graves' hyperthyroidism.

This clonotype has a count of ten or more. The chain has TRBV19 and TRBJ1-1, with a possible D match to TRBD1 (5 bases). CDR3 length: 13 residues. Per germline, CDR1 LNHDA and CDR2 SQIVND (reference sequence). V was pared by 9 bases and J by 2 bases, with 13 bases between. Here the CDR3 DNA reads TGTGCCAGCCAGAGGCAGGGTAACACTGAAGCTTTCTTT. Translation gives CASQRQGNTEAFF.

This clonotype came up a few times. The chain combines TRBV6-4 with TRBJ2-3; D is possibly TRBD1 (6 bases). Germline V gene sequence: CDR1 MRHNA, CDR2 SNTAGT. The CDR3 sequence is 15 residues long. V was clipped by 8 bases and J by 0 bases, with 15 bases between them. The CDR3 nucleotides read TGTGCCAGCCCCAGTCCGGGACACAGCACAGATACGCAGTATTTT. Translating gives CASPSPGHSTDTQYF.

This clonotype was observed at least ten times. This chain connects TRBV28 to TRBJ1-1; 9 positions agree with TRBD1. The CDR3 runs 15 residues. The J segment lost 4 bases and the V segment lost 3 bases, leaving 6 bases of the junction unmatched. Germline CDR1 and CDR2: MDHEN and SYDVKM. The CDR3 DNA reads TGTGCCAGCAGTTTCAACAGGGGGCGCATCACTGAAGCTTTCTTT. This codes for CASSFNRGRITEAFF.

This clonotype was seen ten or more times. The rearrangement uses TRBV28 and TRBJ2-3; a weak D match, TRBD2 (6 bases). In germline, CDR1 is MDHEN, CDR2 SYDVKM. The CDR3 length is 16 residues. Between the trimmed V and J ends, which lost 1 base and 2 bases, there was a span of 13 bases. CDR3 sequence (DNA): TGTGCCAGCAGTTTATTTCGGGACTTAAACACAGATACGCAGTATTTT. The encoded protein is CASSLFRDLNTDTQYF.

As regards this clonotype: A clone one base away is much larger, so this may be a read error. This CDR3 is missing its conserved last phenylalanine or tryptophan, likely due to a read error. The J gene is TRBJ1-2, the V gene TRBV6-1; the D gene is possibly TRBD1 (6 bases). Germline loops: CDR1 MNHNS, CDR2 SASEGT. This CDR3 contains 15 residues. With 5 bases removed from V and 6 bases from J, the gap between germline ends came to 19 bases. CDR3 protein: CASSPYRELSDGYTS. CDR3 bases: TGTGCCAGCAGTCCTTACAGGGAACTATCGGATGGCTACACCTCC.

The table lists this clonotype with a few counts. The CDR3 loop is CATSERTGGVEKLFF. The CDR3 nucleotides read TGTGCCACCAGTGAAAGGACAGGGGGCGTCGAAAAACTGTTTTTT. This chain uses TRBV24-1 with TRBJ1-4; 11 positions agree with TRBD1. CDR1 is KGHDR, CDR2 SFDVKD, per germline. The V and J ends lost 4 bases and 8 bases, in that order; junction bases with no gene match: 5. This CDR3 comprises 15 residues.

This clonotype occurred many times. The rearrangement links TRBV6-1 to TRBJ1-5, with TRBD1 matching over 9 bases. Germline lookup yields CDR1 MNHNS and CDR2 SASEGT. The CDR3 consists of 14 residues. Trimming at V came to 4 bases and at J to 4 bases, leaving 2 bases not matched to a gene. Written as DNA, the CDR3 is TGTGCCAGCAGTGGGGGACAGGGAAATCAGCCCCAGCATTTT. As protein: CASSGGQGNQPQHF.

This clonotype appeared many times. This chain connects TRBV28 to TRBJ1-1, with D perhaps matching TRBD1 (5 bases). The germline V and J ends were trimmed by 6 bases and 1 base, with 12 bases remaining between them. The CDR3 is 14 amino acids. The V gene's germline CDR1 is MDHEN and CDR2 SYDVKM. The DNA for the CDR3 is TGTGCCAGCAGAGAGGGGTCCCCGAACACTGAAGCTTTCTTT. Encoded protein: CASREGSPNTEAFF.

The chain joins TRBV20-1 to TRBJ1-3, with 7 bases identical to TRBD1. V trimming: 4 bases; J trimming: 3 bases; junction bases outside the gene matches: 3. CDR3 size: 13 residues. Germline CDR1 and CDR2: DFQATT and SNEGSKA (reference sequence). The CDR3 reads CSATTGVGNTIYF. In DNA form, the CDR3 reads TGCAGTGCTACAACAGGGGTTGGAAACACCATATATTTT.

In this sample, this clonotype turned up a few times. This may be a read error: a much more frequent sequence differs by one nucleotide. The V and J genes are TRBV27 and TRBJ2-7; no firm D call. The CDR3 is 14 residues long. Germline-derived CDR1 and CDR2 are MNHEY and SMNVEV (reference sequence). The CDR3 nucleotides read TGTGCCGGCAGCCCCCGTGATCGTGGGTACGAGCAGTACTTC. It encodes CAGSPRDRGYEQYF.

This chain links TRBV6-1 with TRBJ2-7; D is possibly TRBD1 or TRBD2 (5 bases each). The germline V gene encodes CDR1 MNHNS and CDR2 SASEGT. The CDR3 is 13 residues long. V lost 6 bases, J lost 1 base, and 10 bases lay in between. The CDR3 nucleotides read TGTGCCAGCAGACTGGGACCTTCCTACGAGCAGTACTTC. It specifies CASRLGPSYEQYF.

The chain couples TRBV6-1 to TRBJ2-1; 9 nucleotides line up with TRBD1. Germline V gene data show CDR1 as MNHNS and CDR2 as SASEGT. The CDR3 totals 15 residues. The V and J ends lost 7 bases and 7 bases, in that order; junction bases with no gene match: 11. CDR3 coding DNA: TGTGCCAGCAAACAGGGGGCAGACGGGGTAAATGAGCAGTTCTTC. Translating it yields CASKQGADGVNEQFF.

This clonotype was detected ten times or more. This chain links TRBV28 with TRBJ2-7; 7 bases line up with TRBD1. Germline values: CDR1 MDHEN, CDR2 SYDVKM. The V segment lost 10 bases and the J segment 3 bases; nucleotides outside the gene matches: 6. There are 12 residues in the CDR3. CDR3: CATRDSIYEQYF. DNA of the CDR3: TGTGCCACCAGGGACAGCATCTACGAGCAGTACTTC.

This clonotype was detected many times. The chain combines TRBV3-1 with TRBJ2-1; a possible D gene is TRBD1 (6 bases). The germline V gene has CDR1 LGHDT and CDR2 YNNKEL (reference sequence). V was cut by 3 bases and J by 0 bases, with 9 bases left in between. The CDR3 has 15 residues. CDR3 loop: CASSQDSSSYNEQFF. CDR3 nucleotides: TGTGCCAGCAGCCAGGACAGTAGCTCCTACAATGAGCAGTTCTTC.

The J gene is TRBJ1-1, the V gene TRBV4-3, with D unclear. Germline CDR1 and CDR2: LGHNA and YSLEER. The CDR3 consists of 15 residues. V was trimmed by 0 bases and J by 0 bases, leaving 8 bases between them. The CDR3 here is CASSQERNLNTEAFF. The CDR3 nucleotides are TGCGCCAGCAGCCAAGAACGGAATCTGAACACTGAAGCTTTCTTT.

This clonotype was seen many times. The chain is built from TRBV6-1 and TRBJ1-5; the D is unclear. This CDR3 contains 14 residues. Germline V gene sequence: CDR1 MNHNS, CDR2 SASEGT. Trimming took 6 bases from V and 4 from J, leaving 13 bases between them. In DNA, the CDR3 is TGTGCCAGCAGCCCCCGGGGTGGGAATCAGCCCCAGCATTTT. This gives the protein CASSPRGGNQPQHF.

This clonotype occurred many times. V and J are TRBV6-2 or TRBV6-3 and TRBJ2-1; TRBD2 is a possible D gene (6 bases). Germline CDR1 reads MNHEY; CDR2 reads SVGEGT. V dropped 7 bases and J dropped 6 bases, with 22 bases sitting between them. The CDR3 extends over 16 amino acids. The CDR3 DNA follows: TGTGCCAGCACTCTTCGGGCAGGACTAAACCCCAATGAGCAGTTCTTC. This codes for CASTLRAGLNPNEQFF.

This clonotype was seen repeatedly, ten times or more. The V and J genes are TRBV6-1 and TRBJ2-1; no definite D call. V was pared by 6 bases and J by 4 bases, with 10 bases between. The CDR3 spans 13 residues. CDR1 and CDR2 (germline): MNHNS, SASEGT. The CDR3, as DNA: TGTGCCAGCAGATCTCTGGGGTACAATGAGCAGTTCTTC. As protein: CASRSLGYNEQFF.

Many counts were recorded for this clonotype. V usage is TRBV7-2 and J usage is TRBJ2-2; D remains ambiguous. Germline loops: CDR1 SGHTA, CDR2 FQGNSA. The CDR3 loop spans 16 amino acids. The ends were cut back, 0 bases at V and 5 bases at J, with 13 bases in the middle. Here the CDR3 reads CASSLAVRIETGELFF. The CDR3 nucleotides read TGTGCCAGCAGCTTAGCGGTTAGAATTGAAACCGGGGAGCTGTTTTTT.

This chain connects TRBV20-1 to TRBJ1-3; no definite D call. This CDR3 has 13 residues. Trimming removed 3 bases from V and 4 bases from J, with 10 bases in between. Germline V gene data show CDR1 as DFQATT and CDR2 as SNEGSKA (reference sequence). The DNA for the CDR3 is TGCAGTGCTAGGAAAGGGTTCGGAAACACCATATATTTT. As protein: CSARKGFGNTIYF.